This TCR beta chain stems from a study of blood T cell repertoires in COVID-19. Study details: Spain, Italy and the United States supplied samples that represented acute and convalescent COVID-19. In each case, the material was cDNA or gDNA derived from T cells, B-cell-depleted T cells, or PBMCs.

Seattle's enrolled individuals joined amid active infection and were then monitored longitudinally. Original methodology: Amplification of reference gene primers was used by the study to estimate nucleated cell counts. Data came from immunoSEQ multiplex PCR; TCRdb stores just in-frame clones and leaves some out. D and trimming come from the DNA, and the V and J calls and clone size come from that table. This sample has 200,000 to 300,000 clones, with approximately 86% found just once. Germline V CDR1 and CDR2: KGHDR, SFDVKD. The CDR3 runs 14 residues. The germline V and J ends were trimmed by 9 bases and 5 bases, with 18 bases remaining between them.

This chain links TRBV24-1 with TRBJ2-5; tentative D call: TRBD1 (6 bases). The material sequenced was peripheral blood. The receptor comes from a woman aged 60-70 years with COVID-19, enrolled during active disease. CDR3 sequence: CATQAAGDVETQYF. The CDR3 region has the DNA TGTGCCACCCAGGCGGCAGGGGATGTCGAGACCCAGTACTTC.